This record looks at one T cell receptor beta chain sequence and its context. These data come from a study of blood T cell repertoires in COVID-19. Study context: Sites in the United States, Italy and Spain provided acute and convalescent COVID-19 samples.

Membership in each cohort depended on participant-reported clinical history. The authors' processing: Reference gene primer amplification yielded estimated nucleated cell counts. Repertoires were generated with immunoSEQ multiplex PCR, while TCRdb's copy carries only in-frame clones and drops some. The D gene and trimming were derived from the DNA, and the V and J assignments and clone size from that table. The table lists about 390,000 clones, approximately 90% of them singletons. The specimen was PBMCs or T cells enriched from blood (not recorded which). This clonotype was obtained from a woman aged 50 to 65 who had recovered from COVID-19.

The chain's CDR3 is CASPLGGTGGKGYGYTF. For the CDR3, the DNA is TGCGCCAGCCCCCTCGGCGGTACAGGGGGCAAGGGCTATGGCTACACCTTC. The chain links TRBV23-1 to TRBJ1-2, with 9 bases lining up with TRBD1. TRBV23-1 is an open reading frame, and its role is uncertain. V shed 8 bases, J shed 4 bases, and the junction held 17 bases outside the gene matches. The CDR3 extends over 17 amino acids.